Shown below are 2 T cell receptor beta chains from a single sample sequenced in a study of human T cells and chemical hapten exposure. One entry per CDR3 protein, called by TCRdb with MiXCR from the RACE reads. The table shows 60,000 to 75,000 distinct CDR3 sequences, with 6.7% occurring only once. The time point here: pre-sensitization, week 0. As to treatment: therapeutic diphenylcyclopropenone sensitization with weekly scalp DPC. The starting material was whole blood, obtained in connection with sensitization to the hapten diphenylcyclopropenone (DPC). The receptor set was obtained from a woman aged 30 to 39 with alopecia areata. Some clones in this sample may be carry-over from other donors' samples.

J is TRBJ2-3 and V is TRBV12-3 or TRBV12-4, with 8 bases identical to TRBD1. This CDR3 is built from 14 residues. V dropped 6 bases and J dropped 7; count of bases not matched to a gene: 9. The CDR3 loop reads CASRRQGSEHTQYF. Written as DNA, the CDR3 is TGTGCCAGCAGGAGACAGGGGTCGGAGCATACGCAGTATTTT.

This clonotype has ten or more counts. The CDR3 reads CASSPFSGTETQYF. The CDR3 DNA reads TGTGCCAGCAGCCCCTTTTCTGGGACCGAGACCCAGTACTTC. The chain employs TRBV7-2 and TRBJ2-5; tentatively, D is TRBD1 or TRBD2 (5 bases each). The ends were cut back, 5 bases at V and 5 bases at J, with 15 bases in the middle. CDR3 length: 14 amino acids. Germline values: CDR1 SGHTA, CDR2 FQGNSA. Full variable domain (missing parts from reference TRBV7-2 and TRBJ2-5): GAGVSQSPSNKVTEKGKDVELRCDPISGHTALYWYRQSLGQGLEFLIYFQGNSAPDKSGLPSDRFSAERTGGSVSTLTIQRTQQEDSAVYLCASSPFSGTETQYFGPGTRLLVL.